This TCR beta chain originates from a study of breast tumors, draining lymph nodes, adjacent tissues. Whole-study findings and limits: Tumor TCR diversity was below lymph nodes but above nontumor tissue. That most tumor T cells come from lymph nodes remained unproven. Most tumor T cells seemingly derive from lymph node, then expand in tumor. Luminal-like breast cancer showed significantly higher tumor–nontumor repertoire similarity than basal-like.

With regard to this clonotype: The antigen remains unidentified. A much larger clone differs by one base, so this may be a read error.

In TCRdb, the multiplex PCR reads were re-called with MiXCR into one record per CDR3 protein. The table lists about 230,000 distinct CDR3 sequences, approximately 30% of them singletons. CDR1 is SGHTA, CDR2 FQGTGA, per germline. The CDR3 consists of 15 residues. The lymph nodes were axillary draining lymph nodes from breast cancer patients. The receptor was isolated from a female donor with breast cancer. Some clones in this sample may be carry-over from other donors' samples. Material for sequencing was axillary lymph node tissue. This chain links TRBV7-3 with TRBJ2-5; tentatively, D is TRBD2 (5 bases). CDR3 bases: TGTGCCAGCGCCCAGAGCGGTGGGTTTCAAGAGACCCAGCACTTC. The encoded protein is CASAQSGGFQETQHF.